This TCR beta chain appears in the sequencing data of a study of cytomegalovirus exposure and HLA in healthy donors. Notes on the study in general: A later analysis showed that HLA-associated TCR beta chains had undergone more clonal expansion than equally common others.

Primers: 60 Vbeta forward and 13 Jbeta reverse. Measured with immunoSEQ multiplex PCR; TCRdb has only the in-frame clones, and not every one. This table holds about 190,000 clones, over 60% found once. This CDR3 has 14 amino acids. V lost 0 bases and J 6 bases, leaving 12 bases between the germline ends. Germline V CDR1 and CDR2: SGHRS, YFSETQ. About this clone itself: Its matching antigen is unknown.

The material sequenced was PBMCs. The TCR originated in a woman aged 40 to 50 in good health and CMV-seronegative. The chain recombines TRBV5-1 with TRBJ1-2; D may be TRBD1 (6 bases). CDR3 in DNA: TGCGCCAGCAGCTTGGATGGGGCAGGGGATGGCTACACCTTC. As protein: CASSLDGAGDGYTF. Together with reference TRBV5-1 and TRBJ1-2, the CDR3 gives the full variable domain: KAGVTQTPRYLIKTRGQQVTLSCSPISGHRSVSWYQQTPGQGLQFLFEYFSETQRNKGNFPGRFSGRQFSNSRSEMNVSTLELGDSALYLCASSLDGAGDGYTFGSGTRLTVV.